This TCR beta chain was retrieved from a study of blood T cell repertoires in COVID-19. CDR1 and CDR2 from the germline V gene are ENHRY and SYGVKD. The V segment lost 5 bases and the J segment 5 bases; nucleotides outside the gene matches: 9. The CDR3 spans 16 residues. This clone occurred a few times. Clones were sequenced by immunoSEQ multiplex PCR, and TCRdb holds only the in-frame ones, with some missing. Here the sample spans 120,000 or so clones, around four fifths being singletons. The receptor's source is a man older than 75 with active or convalescent COVID-19. The chain carries TRBV10-3 and TRBJ2-5; 12 bases are a match to TRBD1. The sample consisted of peripheral blood. The CDR3 here is CAISHSGTGGRETQYF. The DNA of the CDR3 is TGTGCCATCAGTCATTCCGGGACAGGGGGCAGGGAGACCCAGTACTTC.